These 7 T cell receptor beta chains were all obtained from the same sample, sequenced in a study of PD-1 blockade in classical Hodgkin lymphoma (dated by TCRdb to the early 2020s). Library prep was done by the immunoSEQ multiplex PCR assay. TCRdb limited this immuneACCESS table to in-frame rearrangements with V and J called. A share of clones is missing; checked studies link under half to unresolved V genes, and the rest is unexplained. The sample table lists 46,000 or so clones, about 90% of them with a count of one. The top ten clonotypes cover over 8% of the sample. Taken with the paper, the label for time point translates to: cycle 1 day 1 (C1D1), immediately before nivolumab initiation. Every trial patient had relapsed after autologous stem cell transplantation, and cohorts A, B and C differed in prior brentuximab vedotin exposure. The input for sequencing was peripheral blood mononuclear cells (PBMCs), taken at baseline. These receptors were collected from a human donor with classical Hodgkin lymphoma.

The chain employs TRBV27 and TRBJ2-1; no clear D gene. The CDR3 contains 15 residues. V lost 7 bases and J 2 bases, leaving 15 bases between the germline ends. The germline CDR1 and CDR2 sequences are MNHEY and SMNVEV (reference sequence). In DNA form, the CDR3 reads TGTGCCAGCACCTCGCGGCAGGTCGCCTACAATGAGCAGTTCTTC. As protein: CASTSRQVAYNEQFF.

CDR3 nucleotides: TGCGCCAGCAGCCAAGATCAATATAACACTGAAGCTTTCTTT. Its protein product is CASSQDQYNTEAFF. This chain uses TRBV4-3 with TRBJ1-1; no clear D gene. The germline gives CDR1 LGHNA, CDR2 YSLEER. Between the trimmed V and J ends, which lost 0 bases and 2 bases, there was a span of 7 bases. The CDR3 totals 14 residues.

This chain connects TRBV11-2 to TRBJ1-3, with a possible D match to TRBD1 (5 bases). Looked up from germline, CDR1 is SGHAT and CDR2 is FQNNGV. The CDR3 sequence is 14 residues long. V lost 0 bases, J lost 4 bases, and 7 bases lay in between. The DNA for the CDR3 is TGTGCCAGCAGCTTAGACAGGGTCGGAAACACCATATATTTT. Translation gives CASSLDRVGNTIYF. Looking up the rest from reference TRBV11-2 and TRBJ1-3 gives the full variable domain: EAGVAQSPRYKIIEKRQSVAFWCNPISGHATLYWYQQILGQGPKLLIQFQNNGVVDDSQLPKDRFSAERLKGVDSTLKIQPAKLEDSAVYLCASSLDRVGNTIYFGEGSWLTVV.

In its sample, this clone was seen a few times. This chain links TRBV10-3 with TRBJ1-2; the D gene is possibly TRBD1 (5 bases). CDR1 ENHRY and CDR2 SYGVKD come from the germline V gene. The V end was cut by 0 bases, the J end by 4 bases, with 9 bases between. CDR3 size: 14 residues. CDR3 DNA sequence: TGTGCCATCAGTGAGTCCACAGGAAGCTATGGCTACACCTTC. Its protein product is CAISESTGSYGYTF.

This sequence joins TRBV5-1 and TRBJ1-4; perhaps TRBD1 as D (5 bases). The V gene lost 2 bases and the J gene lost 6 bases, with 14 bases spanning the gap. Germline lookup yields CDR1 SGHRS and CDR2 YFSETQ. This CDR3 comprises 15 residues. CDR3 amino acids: CASSLRTGVDEKLFF. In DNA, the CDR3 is TGCGCCAGCAGCTTACGGACGGGGGTGGATGAAAAACTGTTTTTT.

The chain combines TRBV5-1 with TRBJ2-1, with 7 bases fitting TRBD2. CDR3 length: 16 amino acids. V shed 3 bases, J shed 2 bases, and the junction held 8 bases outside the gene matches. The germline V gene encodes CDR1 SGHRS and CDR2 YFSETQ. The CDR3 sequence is CASSWGEGSTYNEQFF. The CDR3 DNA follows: TGCGCCAGCAGCTGGGGGGAGGGATCAACCTACAATGAGCAGTTCTTC.

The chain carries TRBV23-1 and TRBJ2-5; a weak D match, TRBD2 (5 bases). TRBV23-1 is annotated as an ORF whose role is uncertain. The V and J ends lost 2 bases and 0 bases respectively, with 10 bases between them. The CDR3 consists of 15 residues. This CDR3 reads CASSQQDGDQETQYF. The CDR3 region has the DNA TGCGCCAGCAGTCAACAGGACGGGGACCAAGAGACCCAGTACTTC.